The 27 T cell receptor beta chains below were found in one sample sequenced in a study of blood T cell repertoires in COVID-19 (dated by TCRdb to the early 2020s). Library preparation was by the immunoSEQ multiplex PCR assay. TCRdb took over this immuneACCESS table, retaining in-frame rearrangements with V and J assigned. Such tables are incomplete; in checked studies, under half of the missing clones stem from an unresolved V gene, and the remainder is unexplained. The sample yields about 170,000 clones; roughly 80% were counted once. The ten largest clonotypes hold approximately 11% of the sample. Material for sequencing was peripheral blood. The receptors were sampled from a man aged 65 to 85 with active or convalescent COVID-19.

The V gene is TRBV18, the J gene TRBJ1-2, with TRBD1 matching 7 bases. Germline V lookup: CDR1 KGHSH, CDR2 LQKENI. V shed 1 base, J shed 4 bases, and the junction held 6 bases outside the gene matches. This CDR3 region has 15 residues. CDR3 in amino acids: CASSPRTGASYGYTF. The CDR3 DNA reads TGTGCCAGCTCACCACGGACAGGCGCGAGCTATGGCTACACCTTC.

The V call is TRBV5-1, the J call TRBJ1-2; no definite D call. CDR1 SGHRS and CDR2 YFSETQ come from the germline V gene. Trimming took off 0 bases at V and 8 bases at J, with 11 bases between the two ends. This CDR3 spans 13 amino acids. The CDR3 DNA reads as TGCGCCAGCAGCTTGGTCGGCACGGGGGGCTACACCTTC. Protein sequence: CASSLVGTGGYTF.

A few counts support this clone. The V and J genes are TRBV5-1 and TRBJ1-5; D is perhaps TRBD1 (6 bases). The ends were cut back, 4 bases at V and 0 bases at J, with 8 bases in the middle. Per the germline V gene, CDR1 is SGHRS and CDR2 is YFSETQ. CDR3 length equals 14 residues. Here the CDR3 reads CASSPGVSNQPQHF. The DNA for the CDR3 is TGCGCCAGCAGCCCAGGGGTTAGCAATCAGCCCCAGCATTTT.

This sequence joins TRBV27 and TRBJ1-1; D uncertain. This CDR3 has 15 residues. Germline V gene data show CDR1 as MNHEY and CDR2 as SMNVEV (reference sequence). Trimming pared 4 bases from V and 0 bases from J, leaving 12 bases between. In DNA form, the CDR3 reads TGTGCCAGCAGTTCGCCGTGGCAGATGAACACTGAAGCTTTCTTT. Translating it yields CASSSPWQMNTEAFF.

The chain has TRBV9 and TRBJ1-4; the D gene is possibly TRBD1 (5 bases). Germline CDR1 reads SGDLS; CDR2 reads YYNGEE. The CDR3 is 15 amino acids. V was clipped by 7 bases and J by 7 bases, with 20 bases between them. DNA of the CDR3: TGTGCCAGCGGCTACCTCGGACACCTGGGTGAAAAACTGTTTTTT. Its protein product is CASGYLGHLGEKLFF.

This chain joins TRBV11-2 and TRBJ2-1; 15 nucleotides line up with TRBD2. Trimming cost V 4 bases and J 10 bases; bases outside gene matches: 17. There are 19 residues in the CDR3. Germline assignment: CDR1 SGHAT and CDR2 FQNNGV. The CDR3 spells CASSSIGQRTSGRAREQFF. Here the CDR3 DNA reads TGTGCCAGCAGCTCCATCGGACAACGGACTAGCGGGAGGGCGAGGGAGCAGTTCTTC. The complete variable domain, with remaining parts taken from reference TRBV11-2 and TRBJ2-1, reads EAGVAQSPRYKIIEKRQSVAFWCNPISGHATLYWYQQILGQGPKLLIQFQNNGVVDDSQLPKDRFSAERLKGVDSTLKIQPAKLEDSAVYLCASSSIGQRTSGRAREQFFGPGTRLTVL.

This chain joins TRBV6-2 or TRBV6-3 and TRBJ2-4, with D perhaps matching TRBD2 (6 bases). V lost 4 bases to trimming and J lost 7 bases, with 14 bases between them. The germline V gene encodes CDR1 MNHEY and CDR2 SVGEGT. The CDR3 has 14 residues. The CDR3 nucleotides read TGTGCCAGCAGTTGGAGGGGTCCTTTGAACATTCAGTACTTC. Translating gives CASSWRGPLNIQYF.

The genes are TRBV5-6 and TRBJ2-5; no reliable D call. V lost 10 bases to trimming and J lost 2 bases, with 18 bases between them. The CDR3 runs 14 residues. The V gene's germline CDR1 is SGHDT and CDR2 YYEEEE. CDR3 region: CAASWQNLQETQYF. The CDR3 DNA reads as TGTGCCGCCTCCTGGCAGAACCTTCAAGAGACCCAGTACTTC.

The chain recombines TRBV7-2 with TRBJ1-2; the match to TRBD1 covers 9 bases. V was pared by 5 bases and J by 11 bases, with 12 bases of the junction left unmatched. Per the germline V gene, CDR1 is SGHTA and CDR2 is FQGNSA. The CDR3 covers 14 residues. The CDR3 loop reads CASSPRAQDRGYTF. As DNA, the CDR3 is TGTGCCAGCAGCCCCAGAGCCCAGGACAGGGGTTACACCTTC.

This chain joins TRBV6-6 and TRBJ2-1; 8 nucleotides match TRBD2. CDR1 MNHNY and CDR2 SVGAGI come from the germline V gene (reference sequence). V was pared by 6 bases and J by 0 bases, with 4 bases of the junction left unmatched. CDR3 length: 15 amino acids. The DNA of the CDR3 is TGTGCCAGCAGCCACAGCGGGAGCTCCTACAATGAGCAGTTCTTC. Translation gives CASSHSGSSYNEQFF.

The chain is built from TRBV6-5 and TRBJ1-4, with D unclear. Germline CDR1 reads MNHEY; CDR2 reads SVGAGI. The V and J ends lost 6 bases and 7 bases respectively, with 9 bases between them. The CDR3 covers 12 residues. The chain's CDR3 is CASSLPSEKLFF. Here the CDR3 DNA reads TGTGCCAGCAGCCTTCCCAGTGAAAAACTGTTTTTT.

V is TRBV6-6 and J is TRBJ1-2; a weak D match, TRBD1 (5 bases). Germline V gene lookup returns CDR1 MNHNY and CDR2 SVGAGI (reference sequence). V lost 6 bases to trimming and J lost 6 bases, with 14 bases between them. The CDR3 is 13 residues long. CDR3 sequence (DNA): TGTGCCAGCAGCTCCTTGGGCAGGGATGGCTACACCTTC. It is translated as CASSSLGRDGYTF.

This rearrangement joins TRBV6-6 to TRBJ2-5, with 11 bases lining up with TRBD2. Germline V gives CDR1 MNHNY, CDR2 SVGAGI (reference sequence). This CDR3 has 17 amino acids. V trimming: 5 bases; J trimming: 2 bases; junction bases outside the gene matches: 10. The CDR3: CASSPGLADYLQETQYF. CDR3 in DNA: TGTGCCAGCAGTCCGGGACTAGCGGACTACCTACAAGAGACCCAGTACTTC.

The V call is TRBV6-6, the J call TRBJ2-7; a weak D match, TRBD1 (5 bases). The CDR3 spans 14 residues. Per germline, CDR1 MNHNY and CDR2 SVGAGI (reference sequence). V was trimmed by 5 bases and J by 4 bases, leaving 15 bases between them. The CDR3 coding sequence is TGTGCCAGCAGTAAAGGCAGGGAAAGATACGAGCAGTACTTC. Residues: CASSKGRERYEQYF.

The rearrangement joins TRBV4-3 to TRBJ1-1; possible D gene TRBD1, 6 bases. Trimming took off 2 bases at V and 5 bases at J, with 15 bases between the two ends. The CDR3 has 15 amino acids. Germline loops: CDR1 LGHNA, CDR2 YSLEER. The CDR3 is CASSQRQGLGTEAFF. The CDR3 DNA reads as TGCGCCAGCAGCCAACGCCAGGGGTTGGGGACTGAAGCTTTCTTT.

V usage is TRBV5-4 and J usage is TRBJ2-4, with 7 nucleotides matching TRBD2. Germline V CDR1 and CDR2: SGHNT, YYREEE (reference sequence). J was trimmed by 0 bases and V by 2 bases; bases with no gene match: 5. The CDR3 loop spans 16 amino acids. The CDR3 DNA sequence: TGTGCCAGCAGCTTCGATGGGAGGGGAGCCAAAAACATTCAGTACTTC. It translates to CASSFDGRGAKNIQYF.

This sequence joins TRBV19 and TRBJ1-5; the D is unclear. The V end was cut by 9 bases, the J end by 2 bases, with 17 bases between. Per germline, CDR1 LNHDA and CDR2 SQIVND (reference sequence). The CDR3 has 15 residues. Here the CDR3 reads CASRQLTLGNQPQHF. The CDR3 region has the DNA TGTGCCAGCAGACAACTGACATTGGGCAATCAGCCCCAGCATTTT.

This rearrangement joins TRBV28 to TRBJ1-3; tentative D call: TRBD1 (6 bases). From germline, CDR1 is MDHEN and CDR2 SYDVKM. Trimming shortened V by 6 bases and J by 3 bases, and 18 bases separated the two germline ends. The CDR3 contains 16 residues. CDR3 residues: CASSKRGGYGGNTIYF. The CDR3 nucleotides are TGTGCCAGCAGCAAACGAGGGGGATACGGTGGAAACACCATATATTTT.

This sequence joins TRBV6-5 and TRBJ1-2; 7 bases map to TRBD1. The germline V gene has CDR1 MNHEY and CDR2 SVGAGI. The CDR3 totals 13 residues. Unmatched junction bases numbered 6, after V lost 4 bases and J lost 7 bases. CDR3 bases: TGTGCCAGCAGTTTCCGACAGGGTGGTGGCTACACCTTC. Encoded protein: CASSFRQGGGYTF.

The gene calls are TRBV19 and TRBJ2-7, with 10 bases that match TRBD2. This CDR3 has 15 residues. V lost 3 bases, J lost 2 bases, and 4 bases stayed unmatched. CDR1 LNHDA and CDR2 SQIVND come from the germline V gene (reference sequence). CDR3 in DNA: TGTGCCAGTAGTATTAGGACTAGCGGACCCTACGAGCAGTACTTC. It specifies CASSIRTSGPYEQYF.

The V and J genes are TRBV20-1 and TRBJ2-1, with D unresolved. The ends were cut back, 4 bases at V and 7 bases at J, with 8 bases in the middle. The CDR3 is 11 amino acids. The V gene's germline CDR1 is DFQATT and CDR2 SNEGSKA (reference sequence). The CDR3 nucleotides are TGCAGTGCTACAGTCTTGAATGAGCAGTTCTTC. This codes for CSATVLNEQFF.

This chain uses TRBV9 with TRBJ2-1, with 9 bases lining up with TRBD1. Germline V CDR1 and CDR2: SGDLS, YYNGEE. The CDR3 extends over 14 amino acids. V lost 6 bases, J lost 5 bases, and 6 bases stayed unmatched. The CDR3 here is CASNRDRVHNEQFF. CDR3 in DNA: TGTGCCAGCAACCGGGACAGGGTCCACAATGAGCAGTTCTTC.

This sequence joins TRBV9 and TRBJ1-2; 7 bases fit TRBD1. The CDR3 is 13 residues long. CDR1 SGDLS and CDR2 YYNGEE come from the germline V gene. J lost 10 bases, V lost 0 bases, and 6 bases had no gene match. The DNA of the CDR3 is TGTGCCAGCAGCGTAGGACAGGGTGTCGACTACACCTTC. It encodes CASSVGQGVDYTF.

Note on this clone: Relative to the germline gene, one junction end is altered; a read error may explain this. The genes are TRBV27 and TRBJ1-5; TRBD1 might be the D (5 bases). This CDR3 has 15 residues. Germline CDR1 MNHEY, CDR2 SMNVEV (reference sequence). CDR3 coding DNA: TGTGCCAGCAGTTTTCGGCAGGGAGGCAATCAGCCCCAGCGTTTT. This encodes CASSFRQGGNQPQRF.

This chain links TRBV5-6 with TRBJ2-2; tentative D call: TRBD2 (7 bases). V dropped 9 bases and J dropped 3 bases, with 18 bases sitting between them. This CDR3 comprises 15 residues. Germline V lookup: CDR1 SGHDT, CDR2 YYEEEE. CDR3 in DNA: TGTGCCACAAGACGGCGGGGGCTTGACACCGGGGAGCTGTTTTTT. The encoded protein is CATRRRGLDTGELFF. The variable domain in full, completed from reference TRBV5-6 and TRBJ2-2, reads DAGVTQSPTHLIKTRGQQVTLRCSPKSGHDTVSWYQQALGQGPQFIFQYYEEEERQRGNFPDRFSGHQFPNYSSELNVNALLLGDSALYLCATRRRGLDTGELFFGEGSRLTVL.

The chain recombines TRBV19 with TRBJ2-7, with 8 bases lining up with TRBD2. CDR3 size: 14 residues. CDR1 and CDR2 (germline): LNHDA, SQIVND (reference sequence). Trimming took 5 bases from V and 3 from J; bases not matched to a gene: 6. The DNA for the CDR3 is TGTGCCAGTAGTCCCCAGACTAGCGACTACGAGCAGTACTTC. Translating gives CASSPQTSDYEQYF.

The table lists this clone with a few counts. The chain recombines TRBV4-1 with TRBJ1-4, with TRBD1 as a possible D gene (5 bases). CDR3 length: 15 residues. Looked up from germline, CDR1 is MGHRA and CDR2 is YSYEKL. Trimming removed 0 bases at V and 4 bases at J, with 9 bases between. Here the CDR3 reads CASSQDAGFNEKLFF. CDR3 nucleotides: TGCGCCAGCAGCCAAGATGCAGGGTTTAATGAAAAACTGTTTTTT.